This paragraph covers one TCR beta chain sequence. The data were taken from a study of shared clonotypes between healthy human individuals. V shed 6 bases and J shed 5 bases, with 20 bases lying between them. This CDR3 has 16 residues. The method was immunoSEQ multiplex PCR; TCRdb's version includes in-frame clones alone and lacks a portion of them. Of some 580,000 clones listed, 97% are singletons. This chain joins TRBV6-7 and TRBJ2-1; possibly TRBD2 for D (5 bases). TRBV6-7 is identified as an open reading frame with a role that is uncertain. The clonotype originates from a woman in her 30s in good health. Sequences were obtained from naive CD4+ T cells sorted from blood. The subset was: CD45RA+ positively selected. Here the CDR3 DNA reads TGTGCCAGCAGCCCACCCCGGGATTTTTTCCACAATGAGCAGTTCTTC. This codes for CASSPPRDFFHNEQFF.